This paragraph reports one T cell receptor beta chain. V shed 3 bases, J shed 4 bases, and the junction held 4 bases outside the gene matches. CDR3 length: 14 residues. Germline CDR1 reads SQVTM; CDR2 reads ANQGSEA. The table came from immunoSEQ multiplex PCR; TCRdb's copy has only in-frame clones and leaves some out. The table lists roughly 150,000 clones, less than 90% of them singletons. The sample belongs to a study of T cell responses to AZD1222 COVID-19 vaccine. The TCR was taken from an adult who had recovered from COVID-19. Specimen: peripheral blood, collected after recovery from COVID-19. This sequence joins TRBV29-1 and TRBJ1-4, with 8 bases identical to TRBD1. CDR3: CSVEGTGDNEKLFF. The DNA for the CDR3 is TGCAGCGTTGAGGGGACAGGAGATAATGAAAAACTGTTTTTT. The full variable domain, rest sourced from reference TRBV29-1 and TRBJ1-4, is SAVISQKPSRDICQRGTSLTIQCQVDSQVTMMFWYRQQPGQSLTLIATANQGSEATYESGFVIDKFPISRPNLTFSTLTVSNMSPEDSSIYLCSVEGTGDNEKLFFGSGTQLSVL.